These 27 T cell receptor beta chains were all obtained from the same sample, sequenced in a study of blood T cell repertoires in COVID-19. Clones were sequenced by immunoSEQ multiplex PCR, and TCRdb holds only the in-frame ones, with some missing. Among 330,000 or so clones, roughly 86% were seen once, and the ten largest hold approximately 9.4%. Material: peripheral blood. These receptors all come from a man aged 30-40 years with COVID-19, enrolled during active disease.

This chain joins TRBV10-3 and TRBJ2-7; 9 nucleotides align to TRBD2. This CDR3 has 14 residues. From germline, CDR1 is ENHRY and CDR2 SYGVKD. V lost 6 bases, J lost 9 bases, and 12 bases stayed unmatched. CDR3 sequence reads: CAISTGTSRAGQYF. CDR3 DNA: TGTGCCATCAGCACCGGGACTAGCCGAGCAGGGCAGTACTTC.

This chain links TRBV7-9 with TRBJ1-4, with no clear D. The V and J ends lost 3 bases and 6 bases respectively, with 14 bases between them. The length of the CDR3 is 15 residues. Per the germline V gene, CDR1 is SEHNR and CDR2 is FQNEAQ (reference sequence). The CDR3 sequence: CASSFDLEGYEKLFF. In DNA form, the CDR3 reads TGTGCCAGCAGCTTTGACTTAGAGGGCTATGAAAAACTGTTTTTT.

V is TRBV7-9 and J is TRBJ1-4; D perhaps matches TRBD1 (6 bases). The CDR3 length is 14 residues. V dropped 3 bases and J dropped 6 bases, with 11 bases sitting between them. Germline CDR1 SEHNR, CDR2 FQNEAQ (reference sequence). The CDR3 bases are TGTGCCAGCAGCTTGGGACAAACCTATGAAAAACTGTTTTTT. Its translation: CASSLGQTYEKLFF.

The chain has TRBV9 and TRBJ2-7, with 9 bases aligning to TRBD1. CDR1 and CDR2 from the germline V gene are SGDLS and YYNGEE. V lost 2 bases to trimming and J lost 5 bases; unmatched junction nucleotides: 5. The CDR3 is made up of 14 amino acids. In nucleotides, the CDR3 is TGTGCCAGCAGCGTGGGGACAGGGAGGGACGAGCAGTACTTC. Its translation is CASSVGTGRDEQYF.

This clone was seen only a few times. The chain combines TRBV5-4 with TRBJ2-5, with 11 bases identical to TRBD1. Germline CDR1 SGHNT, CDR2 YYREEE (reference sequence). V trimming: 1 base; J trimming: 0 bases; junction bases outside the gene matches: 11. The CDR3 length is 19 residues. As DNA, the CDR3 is TGTGCCAGCAGCTTGATCGGACAGGGGGCACTTCTTTACCAAGAGACCCAGTACTTC. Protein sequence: CASSLIGQGALLYQETQYF.

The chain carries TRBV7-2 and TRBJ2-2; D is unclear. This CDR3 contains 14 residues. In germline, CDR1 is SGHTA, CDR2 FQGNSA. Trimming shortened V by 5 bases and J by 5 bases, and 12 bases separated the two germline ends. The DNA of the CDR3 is TGTGCCAGCAGCCCCGAGCCTTTGACCGGGGAGCTGTTTTTT. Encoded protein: CASSPEPLTGELFF.

The CDR3 loop reads CASSQNEGANTGELFF. The CDR3 DNA reads TGTGCCAGCAGCCAAAACGAGGGCGCCAACACCGGGGAGCTGTTTTTT. The chain uses TRBV3-1 (or the pseudogene TRBV3-2) and TRBJ2-2; D is perhaps TRBD2 (5 bases). CDR1 LGHDT and CDR2 YNNKEL come from the germline V gene (reference sequence). The CDR3 covers 16 residues. Trimming removed 2 bases from V and 2 bases from J, with 12 bases in between.

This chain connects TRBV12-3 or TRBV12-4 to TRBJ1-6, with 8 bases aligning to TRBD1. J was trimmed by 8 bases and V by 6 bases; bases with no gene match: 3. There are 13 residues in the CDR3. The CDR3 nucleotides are TGTGCCAGCAGACAGGGGGGGGATTCACCCCTCCACTTT. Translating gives CASRQGGDSPLHF.

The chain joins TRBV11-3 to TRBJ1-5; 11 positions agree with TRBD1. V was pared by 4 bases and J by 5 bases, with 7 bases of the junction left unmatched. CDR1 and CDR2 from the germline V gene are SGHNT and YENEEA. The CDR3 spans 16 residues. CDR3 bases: TGTGCCAGCAGCTGGACAGGGGGCACTTCCTATCAGCCCCAGCATTTT. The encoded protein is CASSWTGGTSYQPQHF.

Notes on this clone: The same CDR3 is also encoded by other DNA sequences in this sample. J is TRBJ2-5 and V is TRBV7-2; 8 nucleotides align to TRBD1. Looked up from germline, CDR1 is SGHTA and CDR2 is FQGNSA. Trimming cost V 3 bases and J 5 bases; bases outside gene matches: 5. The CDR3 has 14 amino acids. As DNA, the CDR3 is TGTGCCAGCAGCTTTGGACAGGGTGGGGAGACCCAGTACTTC. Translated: CASSFGQGGETQYF.

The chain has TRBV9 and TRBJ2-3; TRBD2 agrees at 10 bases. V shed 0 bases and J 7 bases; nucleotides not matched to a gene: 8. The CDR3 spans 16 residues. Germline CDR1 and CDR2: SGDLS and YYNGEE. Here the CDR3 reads CASSVGGLAGVNTQYF. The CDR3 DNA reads TGTGCCAGCAGCGTAGGTGGGCTAGCGGGGGTGAATACGCAGTATTTT.

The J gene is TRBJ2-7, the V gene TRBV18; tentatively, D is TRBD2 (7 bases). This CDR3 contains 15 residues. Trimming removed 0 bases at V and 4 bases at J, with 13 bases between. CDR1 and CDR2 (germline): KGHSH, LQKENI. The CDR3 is CASSPPQRGGYEQYF. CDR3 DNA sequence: TGTGCCAGCTCACCACCACAAAGGGGGGGATACGAGCAGTACTTC. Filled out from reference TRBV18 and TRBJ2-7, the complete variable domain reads NAGVMQNPRHLVRRRGQEARLRCSPMKGHSHVYWYRQLPEEGLKFMVYLQKENIIDESGMPKERFSAEFPKEGPSILRIQQVVRGDSAAYFCASSPPQRGGYEQYFGPGTRLTVT.

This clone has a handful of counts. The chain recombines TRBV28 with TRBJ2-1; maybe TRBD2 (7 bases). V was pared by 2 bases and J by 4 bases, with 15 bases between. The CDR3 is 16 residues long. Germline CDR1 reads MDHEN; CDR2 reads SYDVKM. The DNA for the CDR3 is TGTGCCAGCAGTTTAGGGGGGGGCGCTATATACAATGAGCAGTTCTTC. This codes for CASSLGGGAIYNEQFF.

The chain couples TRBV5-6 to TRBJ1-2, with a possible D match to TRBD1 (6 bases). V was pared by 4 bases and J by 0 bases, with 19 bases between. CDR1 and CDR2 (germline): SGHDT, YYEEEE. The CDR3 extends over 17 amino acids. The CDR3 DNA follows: TGTGCCAGCAGCCTCAAAGGACAGAAGCACGCTAACTATGGCTACACCTTC. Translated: CASSLKGQKHANYGYTF.

In DNA form, the CDR3 reads TGTGCCAGTAGACCTGCGCCGGGGTTAAATCAGCCCCAGCATTTT. Translated: CASRPAPGLNQPQHF. J is TRBJ1-5 and V is TRBV19; no clear D. The CDR3 totals 15 residues. Germline values: CDR1 LNHDA, CDR2 SQIVND (reference sequence). Trimming removed 6 bases at V and 4 bases at J, with 16 bases between. Variable domain in full (rest from reference TRBV19 and TRBJ1-5): DGGITQSPKYLFRKEGQNVTLSCEQNLNHDAMYWYRQDPGQGLRLIYYSQIVNDFQKGDIAEGYSVSREKKESFPLTVTSAQKNPTAFYLCASRPAPGLNQPQHFGDGTRLSIL.

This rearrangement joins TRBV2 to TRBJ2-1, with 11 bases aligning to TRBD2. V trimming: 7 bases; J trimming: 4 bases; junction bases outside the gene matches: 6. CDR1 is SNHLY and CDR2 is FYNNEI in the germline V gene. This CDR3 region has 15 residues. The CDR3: CASTVTSGTYNEQFF. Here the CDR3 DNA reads TGTGCCAGCACCGTGACTAGCGGGACTTACAATGAGCAGTTCTTC.

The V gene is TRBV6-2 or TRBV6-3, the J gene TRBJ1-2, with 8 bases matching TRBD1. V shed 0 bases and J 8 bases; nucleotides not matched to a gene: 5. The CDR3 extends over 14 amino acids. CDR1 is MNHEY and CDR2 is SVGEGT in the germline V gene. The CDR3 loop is CASSYSLGQGGYTF. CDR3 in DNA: TGTGCCAGCAGTTACTCCTTAGGACAGGGCGGCTACACCTTC.

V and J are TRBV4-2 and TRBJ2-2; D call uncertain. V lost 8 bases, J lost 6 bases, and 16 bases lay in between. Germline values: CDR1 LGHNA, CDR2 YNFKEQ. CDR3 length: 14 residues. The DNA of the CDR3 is TGTGCCAGCGGAGACTTTGCCAACGCCGGGGAGCTGTTTTTT. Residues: CASGDFANAGELFF.

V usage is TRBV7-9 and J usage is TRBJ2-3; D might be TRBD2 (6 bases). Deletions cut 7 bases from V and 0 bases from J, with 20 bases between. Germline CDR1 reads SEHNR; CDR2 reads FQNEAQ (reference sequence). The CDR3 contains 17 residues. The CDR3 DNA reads TGTGCCAGCACTCCCGGGGGTGGGAATCCTAGCACAGATACGCAGTATTTT. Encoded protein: CASTPGGGNPSTDTQYF.

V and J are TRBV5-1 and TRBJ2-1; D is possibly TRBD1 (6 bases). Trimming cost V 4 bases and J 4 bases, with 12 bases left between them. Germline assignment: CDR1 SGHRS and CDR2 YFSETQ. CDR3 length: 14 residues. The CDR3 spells CASSPDSSYNEQFF. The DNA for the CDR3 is TGCGCCAGCAGCCCGGACAGCAGTTACAATGAGCAGTTCTTC.

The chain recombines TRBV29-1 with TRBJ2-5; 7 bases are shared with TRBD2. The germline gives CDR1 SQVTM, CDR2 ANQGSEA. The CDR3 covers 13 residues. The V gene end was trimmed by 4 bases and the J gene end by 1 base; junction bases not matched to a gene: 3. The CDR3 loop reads CSVGAGVQETQYF. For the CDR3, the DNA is TGCAGCGTTGGCGCGGGAGTCCAAGAGACCCAGTACTTC.

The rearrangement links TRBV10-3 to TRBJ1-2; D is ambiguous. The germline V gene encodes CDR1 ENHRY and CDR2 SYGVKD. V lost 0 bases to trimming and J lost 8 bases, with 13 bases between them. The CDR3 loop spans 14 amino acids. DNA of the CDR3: TGTGCCATCAGTGAGTCTCCGGTCTCGCGCGGCTACACCTTC. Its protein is CAISESPVSRGYTF.

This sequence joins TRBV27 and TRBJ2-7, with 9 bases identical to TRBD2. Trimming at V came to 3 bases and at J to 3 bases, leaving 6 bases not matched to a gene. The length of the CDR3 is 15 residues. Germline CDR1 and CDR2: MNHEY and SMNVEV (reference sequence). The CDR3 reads CASSFRLAGIYEQYF. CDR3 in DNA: TGTGCCAGCAGTTTTCGGCTAGCGGGAATCTACGAGCAGTACTTC.

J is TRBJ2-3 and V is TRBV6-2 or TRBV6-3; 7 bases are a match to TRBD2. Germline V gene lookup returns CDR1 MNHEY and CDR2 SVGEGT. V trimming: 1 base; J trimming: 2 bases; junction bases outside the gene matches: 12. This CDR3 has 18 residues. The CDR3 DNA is TGTGCCAGCAGTTACTTTAGTGTAGCGGGTGACCTCACAGATACGCAGTATTTT. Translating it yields CASSYFSVAGDLTDTQYF.

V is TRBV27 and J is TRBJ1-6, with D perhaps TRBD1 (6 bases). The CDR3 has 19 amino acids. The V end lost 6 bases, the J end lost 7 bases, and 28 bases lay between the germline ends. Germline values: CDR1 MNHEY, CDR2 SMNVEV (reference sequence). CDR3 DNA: TGTGCCAGCAGACTACGGGGGGCAGCCTTTGGGGTCAGGAATTCACCCCTCCACTTT. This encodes CASRLRGAAFGVRNSPLHF.

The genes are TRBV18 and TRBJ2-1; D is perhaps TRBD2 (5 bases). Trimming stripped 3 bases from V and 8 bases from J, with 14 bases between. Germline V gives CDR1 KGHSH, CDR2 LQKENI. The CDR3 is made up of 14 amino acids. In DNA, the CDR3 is TGTGCCAGCTCACCTTCGGGCCTGGGAGATGAGCAGTTCTTC. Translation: CASSPSGLGDEQFF. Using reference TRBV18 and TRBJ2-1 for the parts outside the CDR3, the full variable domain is NAGVMQNPRHLVRRRGQEARLRCSPMKGHSHVYWYRQLPEEGLKFMVYLQKENIIDESGMPKERFSAEFPKEGPSILRIQQVVRGDSAAYFCASSPSGLGDEQFFGPGTRLTVL.

This chain's CDR3 is CASSHEDRGGQFF. The CDR3, as DNA: TGTGCCAGCAGCCATGAGGACAGGGGAGGCCAGTTCTTC. The J gene is TRBJ2-1, the V gene TRBV3-1 (or the pseudogene TRBV3-2), with 9 bases matching TRBD1. V lost 3 bases, J lost 13 bases, and 7 bases stayed unmatched. The germline gives CDR1 LGHDT, CDR2 YNNKEL (reference sequence). The CDR3 has 13 amino acids.